This section outlines one T cell receptor (beta chain) sequence together with its context. Germline values: CDR1 MDHEN, CDR2 SYDVKM. The CDR3 has 15 residues. Trimming shortened V by 5 bases and J by 0 bases, and 12 bases separated the two germline ends. The data derive from a study of blood T cell repertoires in COVID-19. Study-level background: Samples taken during acute and convalescent COVID-19 were collected in the United States, Italy and Spain.

While infection was still active, Seattle patients were enrolled and then followed longitudinally. In the study's own analysis: Amplification of reference gene primers was used by the study to estimate nucleated cell counts. TCRdb keeps only in-frame clones here, not all; method: immunoSEQ multiplex PCR. From that table come the V and J calls and clone size; the DNA was used to work out D and trimming. The table includes roughly 410,000 clones, around 91% detected once. The sequencing sample was made of peripheral blood. This sequence joins TRBV28 and TRBJ2-3; TRBD1 might be the D (7 bases). This TCR derives from a woman aged 40 to 50 with COVID-19, enrolled during active disease. DNA of the CDR3: TGTGCCAGCAGTCCAGGGGGGCCAAGCACAGATACGCAGTATTTT. It specifies CASSPGGPSTDTQYF.